The entry that follows covers one T cell receptor beta chain sequence. Its cognate antigen is unknown. The length of the CDR3 is 14 residues. Germline CDR1 reads LGHNA; CDR2 reads YNFKEQ. V lost 3 bases and J lost 4; bases outside the gene matches: 2. The data were taken from a study of cytomegalovirus exposure and HLA in healthy donors. The PCR made use of 60 Vbeta and 13 Jbeta primers. Per the study methods: In a later analysis, the count reached some 73 million unique TCR beta chains, with 10 million to 14 million shared. Sequencing was performed with immunoSEQ multiplex PCR; in TCRdb, only in-frame clones are kept and a portion is missing. V and J calls plus clone size are reproduced from that table; the DNA served to infer D and trimming. The repertoire holds about 160,000 clones, with 75% to 90% as singletons. Regarding the study as a whole: Some V segments (TRBV6-2 and TRBV6-3 among them) were excluded as indistinguishable. Cytomegalovirus status, reportedly, was diagnosed with high specificity and sensitivity by the classifier. Later analysis identified a missense DCLRE1C variant that was linked to TCR beta V- and J-gene trimming.

The TCR originated in a man in his forties or fifties in good health and CMV-seropositive. Sequenced material: PBMCs. The chain employs TRBV4-2 and TRBJ2-2; TRBD1 agrees at 7 bases. The DNA of the CDR3 is TGTGCCAGCAGCCAGCACAGGGGCACCGGGGAGCTGTTTTTT. Amino acid sequence: CASSQHRGTGELFF.